One and the same sample provided the 21 T cell receptor beta chains below, sequenced in a study of CD8+ T cells in alopecia areata. Indicated treatment: oral pan-JAK inhibitor, 5-10 mg twice daily. Extraction of RNA preceded its reverse transcription into cDNA, which served as the sequencing template. Sequencing was performed with immunoSEQ multiplex PCR; in TCRdb, only in-frame clones are kept and a portion is missing. The sample has 120,000 or so clones; 60% to 65% are singletons. Specimen: CD4+ T cells sorted from blood, collected at week 4, from a patient treated with tofacitinib. These receptors were obtained from a human donor with alopecia areata.

This chain joins TRBV30 and TRBJ2-1; D remains ambiguous. The germline V and J ends were trimmed by 4 bases and 0 bases, with 13 bases remaining between them. The germline CDR1 and CDR2 sequences are GTSNPN and SVGIG (reference sequence). This CDR3 spans 15 amino acids. As DNA, the CDR3 is TGTGCCTGGATCCCGGAGAGGAGCTCCTACAATGAGCAGTTCTTC. The encoded protein is CAWIPERSSYNEQFF. The full variable domain, completed using reference TRBV30 and TRBJ2-1, is SQTIHQWPATLVQPVGSPLSLECTVEGTSNPNLYWYRQAAGRGLQLLFYSVGIGQISSEVPQNLSASRPQDRQFILSSKKLLLSDSGFYLCAWIPERSSYNEQFFGPGTRLTVL.

In this sample, this clone turned up a few times. The chain recombines TRBV7-2 with TRBJ2-3; D not resolved. CDR1 SGHTA and CDR2 FQGNSA come from the germline V gene. The germline V and J ends were trimmed by 4 bases and 4 bases, with 9 bases remaining between them. CDR3 length equals 13 residues. The CDR3 nucleotides are TGTGCCAGCAGCTACATGCCGGCAGATACGCAGTATTTT. This translates into CASSYMPADTQYF.

This rearrangement joins TRBV7-7 to TRBJ2-5; D is ambiguous. The ends were cut back, 4 bases at V and 2 bases at J, with 8 bases in the middle. The CDR3 has 13 amino acids. CDR1 SSHAT and CDR2 FNYEAQ come from the germline V gene (reference sequence). In nucleotides, the CDR3 is TGTGCCAGCAGCTCGACCGGACAAGAGACCCAGTACTTC. Residues: CASSSTGQETQYF.

The V and J genes are TRBV28 and TRBJ2-1; D gene uncertain. Between the trimmed V and J ends, which lost 1 base and 6 bases, there was a span of 4 bases. The germline gives CDR1 MDHEN, CDR2 SYDVKM. CDR3 length: 12 residues. In DNA form, the CDR3 reads TGTGCCAGCAGTTTATTGGTCAATGAGCAGTTCTTC. This codes for CASSLLVNEQFF.

The chain carries TRBV7-9 and TRBJ1-1; D is unresolved. V dropped 5 bases and J dropped 11 bases, with 27 bases sitting between them. The CDR3 is 16 amino acids. Germline V gene sequence: CDR1 SEHNR, CDR2 FQNEAQ (reference sequence). CDR3: CASSNSAGVLARSAFF. CDR3 sequence (DNA): TGTGCCAGCAGCAACTCGGCCGGGGTGTTGGCTAGGAGTGCTTTCTTT. Looking up the rest from reference TRBV7-9 and TRBJ1-1 gives the full variable domain: DTGVSQNPRHKITKRGQNVTFRCDPISEHNRLYWYRQTLGQGPEFLTYFQNEAQLEKSRLLSDRFSAERPKGSFSTLEIQRTEQGDSAMYLCASSNSAGVLARSAFFGQGTRLTVV.

This chain links TRBV6-5 with TRBJ1-2; D possibly corresponds to TRBD1 (5 bases). The CDR3 has 12 amino acids. CDR1 and CDR2 (germline): MNHEY, SVGAGI. Deletions cut 10 bases from V and 7 bases from J, with 16 bases between. The CDR3 is CATSRRVGGYTF. The CDR3, as DNA: TGTGCCACGTCCCGCAGGGTGGGTGGCTACACCTTC.

The chain recombines TRBV29-1 with TRBJ2-5, with 9 bases fitting TRBD1. The V gene end was trimmed by 7 bases and the J gene end by 6 bases; junction bases not matched to a gene: 6. There are 12 residues in the CDR3. The germline V gene encodes CDR1 SQVTM and CDR2 ANQGSEA. CDR3 loop: CSEAGQGKTQYF. The CDR3 DNA sequence: TGCAGCGAGGCCGGACAGGGGAAGACCCAGTACTTC.

The CDR3 bases are TGTGCCAGCAGTTCCAGGCGGGACCCTAGGGATGAGCAGTTCTTC. Its translation is CASSSRRDPRDEQFF. V and J are TRBV28 and TRBJ2-1, with D maybe TRBD2 (6 bases). The CDR3 sequence is 15 residues long. The germline V and J ends were trimmed by 4 bases and 8 bases, with 18 bases remaining between them. CDR1 and CDR2 (germline): MDHEN, SYDVKM. The full variable domain, with the rest looked up from reference TRBV28 and TRBJ2-1, is DVKVTQSSRYLVKRTGEKVFLECVQDMDHENMFWYRQDPGLGLRLIYFSYDVKMKEKGDIPEGYSVSREKKERFSLILESASTNQTSMYLCASSSRRDPRDEQFFGPGTRLTVL.

The chain's CDR3 is CASSPQGSGANVLTF. CDR3 nucleotide sequence: TGCGCCAGCAGCCCGCAGGGCTCTGGGGCCAACGTCCTGACTTTC. This rearrangement joins TRBV5-1 to TRBJ2-6; D is possibly TRBD1 (5 bases). CDR1 SGHRS and CDR2 YFSETQ come from the germline V gene. The CDR3 has 15 residues. V lost 4 bases, J lost 0 bases, and 8 bases lay in between.

The genes are TRBV29-1 and TRBJ2-7; tentative D call: TRBD2 (5 bases). This CDR3 has 11 amino acids. The V gene lost 5 bases and the J gene lost 9 bases, with 14 bases spanning the gap. Germline V gene lookup returns CDR1 SQVTM and CDR2 ANQGSEA. The CDR3 DNA reads as TGCAGCGTTTGGCTGGGAGTAGGGCAGTACTTC. Its translation is CSVWLGVGQYF.

This clone was seen a few times. The V call is TRBV4-1, the J call TRBJ2-5, with no clear D. Trimming removed 1 base at V and 1 base at J, with 4 bases between. The CDR3 is 13 residues long. CDR1 and CDR2 from the germline V gene are MGHRA and YSYEKL. The CDR3 spells CASSQALQETQYF. For the CDR3, the DNA is TGCGCCAGCAGCCAAGCCCTCCAAGAGACCCAGTACTTC.

The chain couples TRBV30 to TRBJ1-2, with 7 bases lining up with TRBD1. In germline, CDR1 is GTSNPN, CDR2 SVGIG (reference sequence). The trim removed 0 bases at V and 7 bases at J, leaving 5 bases unmatched. The CDR3 has 13 amino acids. This CDR3 reads CAWSVGSGGGYTF. The CDR3 DNA reads as TGTGCCTGGAGTGTAGGATCAGGGGGTGGCTACACCTTC.

This clone was seen a handful of times. As DNA, the CDR3 is TGTGCCAGCAGCTTAGGCGTCAGGGAGACCCAGTACTTC. It codes for CASSLGVRETQYF. The chain recombines TRBV7-8 with TRBJ2-5, with D unclear. This CDR3 region has 13 residues. Germline loops: CDR1 SGHVS, CDR2 FQNEAQ. Between the trimmed V and J ends, which lost 1 base and 5 bases, there was a span of 8 bases. Supplemented by reference TRBV7-8 and TRBJ2-5, the full variable domain reads GAGVSQSPRYKVAKRGQDVALRCDPISGHVSLFWYQQALGQGPEFLTYFQNEAQLDKSGLPSDRFFAERPEGSVSTLKIQRTQQEDSAVYLCASSLGVRETQYFGPGTRLLVL.

This chain joins TRBV30 and TRBJ2-3; perhaps TRBD2 as D (6 bases). The length of the CDR3 is 12 residues. CDR1 is GTSNPN, CDR2 SVGIG, per germline (reference sequence). V was shortened by 0 bases and J by 11 bases, with 12 bases between the two germline ends. The CDR3, as DNA: TGTGCCTGGAGTGTACGGGAGTTCGGGCAGTATTTT. It yields the protein CAWSVREFGQYF.

This clone was recorded many times. This sequence joins TRBV2 and TRBJ2-2; the D is unclear. The V end was cut by 6 bases, the J end by 5 bases, with 16 bases between. CDR1 SNHLY and CDR2 FYNNEI come from the germline V gene. The CDR3 is made up of 15 amino acids. CDR3 nucleotides: TGTGCCAGCAGCCCACTAAGCCGATCTACCGGGGAGCTGTTTTTT. Translating it yields CASSPLSRSTGELFF.

The chain uses TRBV5-4 and TRBJ1-4; no clear D. Looked up from germline, CDR1 is SGHNT and CDR2 is YYREEE (reference sequence). The length of the CDR3 is 14 residues. The V and J ends lost 4 bases and 10 bases respectively, with 17 bases between them. CDR3 residues: CASSPTPGRGKLFF. The DNA of the CDR3 is TGTGCCAGCAGCCCGACCCCCGGGCGAGGAAAACTGTTTTTT.

Only a few counts were recorded for this clone. The genes are TRBV10-3 and TRBJ2-3; 8 bases are shared with TRBD2. The germline gives CDR1 ENHRY, CDR2 SYGVKD. With V trimmed by 0 bases and J by 3 bases, 5 bases remained unmatched. CDR3 length equals 16 residues. CDR3 in DNA: TGTGCCATCAGTGAGTCGGGGGCGGGAGGAACAGATACGCAGTATTTT. This sequence encodes CAISESGAGGTDTQYF.

The V and J genes are TRBV29-1 and TRBJ2-3; D possibly uses TRBD1 or TRBD2 (6 bases each). The CDR3 loop spans 14 amino acids. The V end was cut by 5 bases, the J end by 10 bases, with 22 bases between. Germline V lookup: CDR1 SQVTM, CDR2 ANQGSEA. The CDR3 nucleotides are TGCAGCGTTAAAGGGGCTGGCACGGGGGCGGCGCAGTATTTT. Encoded protein: CSVKGAGTGAAQYF.

The J gene is TRBJ2-7, the V gene TRBV7-2, with TRBD2 as a possible D gene (5 bases). The germline V gene has CDR1 SGHTA and CDR2 FQGNSA. The CDR3 has 15 residues. V lost 0 bases and J 4 bases, leaving 13 bases between the germline ends. The CDR3 sequence is CASSLAPLAEYEQYF. CDR3 coding DNA: TGTGCCAGCAGCTTAGCGCCCCTAGCAGAATACGAGCAGTACTTC.

The V and J genes are TRBV2 and TRBJ2-7, with TRBD2 matching 8 bases. Per the germline V gene, CDR1 is SNHLY and CDR2 is FYNNEI. CDR3 length: 11 residues. The junction had 3 bases not matched to a gene; V was cut back by 3 bases and J by 11 bases. The CDR3 sequence is CASSDRREEYF. Here the CDR3 DNA reads TGTGCCAGCAGTGACAGGCGGGAGGAGTACTTC.

V and J are TRBV10-3 and TRBJ2-5; D ambiguous. The ends were cut back, 0 bases at V and 5 bases at J, with 10 bases in the middle. This CDR3 is built from 14 residues. CDR1 ENHRY and CDR2 SYGVKD come from the germline V gene. In DNA form, the CDR3 reads TGTGCCATCAGTGAGTCAATGCTCTGGGAGACCCAGTACTTC. This codes for CAISESMLWETQYF.